A selection of T cell receptor beta chains follows, all from one sample in a study of blood T cell repertoires in COVID-19. TCRdb's copy holds only in-frame clones and misses some; the assay was immunoSEQ multiplex PCR. The sample yields 150,000 to 170,000 clones, roughly four fifths seen once. Sequencing was carried out using peripheral blood. The receptor set was obtained from a man older than 75 with acute or convalescent COVID-19. CDR3s include the opening cysteine and the closing phenylalanine or tryptophan. D genes are given only for firm matches. A row's size may be missing; if present it is once, few, many or a size class.

DNA: TGCGCCAGCAGTGGCCGGGGGGGTTACTCCTACAATGAGCAGTTCTTC
CDR3: CASSGRGGYSYNEQFF
J: TRBJ2-1
length: 16
size: -
D: TRBD2
V: TRBV10-1

DNA: TGTGCCAGCAGCTTAGTAGCGGGGGGAGATACGCAGTATTTT
CDR3: CASSLVAGGDTQYF
J: TRBJ2-3
length: 14
size: few
D: TRBD2
V: TRBV7-2

DNA: TGTGCCAGCAGCTTAGGCCAGGGGGCTTACGAGCAGTACTTC
CDR3: CASSLGQGAYEQYF
J: TRBJ2-7
length: 14
size: -
D: TRBD1
V: TRBV7-2

DNA: TGTGCCAGCTGCAATGCTGGGCCCCGAGATACGCAGTATTTT
CDR3: CASCNAGPRDTQYF
J: TRBJ2-3
length: 14
size: -
D: -
V: TRBV18

DNA: TGTGCCAGCAGTTACGCGGGGTACACAGATACGCAGTATTTT
CDR3: CASSYAGYTDTQYF
J: TRBJ2-3
length: 14
size: few
D: -
V: TRBV6-5

DNA: TGTGCCAGCAGTCCCCGACTCATGAGGGGCAATCAGCCCCAGCATTTT
CDR3: CASSPRLMRGNQPQHF
J: TRBJ1-5
length: 16
size: -
D: -
V: TRBV27

DNA: TGTGCCAGCTCAGAGACAGGGGGCAAGAATGAGCAGTTCTTC
CDR3: CASSETGGKNEQFF
J: TRBJ2-1
length: 14
size: few
D: TRBD1
V: TRBV18

DNA: TGCGCCAGCAGCCAAGATTCCCCAGGGGCCCCTAACTATGGCTACACCTTC
CDR3: CASSQDSPGAPNYGYTF
J: TRBJ1-2
length: 17
size: -
D: -
V: TRBV4-3

DNA: TGTGCCAGCAGTTCCCACTTCACAGGCTACCAAGAGACCCAGTACTTC
CDR3: CASSSHFTGYQETQYF
J: TRBJ2-5
length: 16
size: once
D: -
V: TRBV28

DNA: TGTGCCAGCTCACTAGGGACAGGGGGCGACCTCTATGGCTACACCTTC
CDR3: CASSLGTGGDLYGYTF
J: TRBJ1-2
length: 16
size: few
D: TRBD1
V: TRBV18

DNA: TGTGCCAGTAGTAGGGACTTTAGCACTGAAGCTTTCTTT
CDR3: CASSRDFSTEAFF
J: TRBJ1-1
length: 13
size: -
D: -
V: TRBV19

DNA: TGTGCCAGCAGCCTGGGACAGGGGAATCAAGGCTATGGCTACACCTTC
CDR3: CASSLGQGNQGYGYTF
J: TRBJ1-2
length: 16
size: -
D: TRBD1
V: TRBV7-2